This T cell receptor beta chain was obtained from a study of cytomegalovirus exposure and HLA in healthy donors. Points from the study as a whole: Reports state that TCR beta sequences accurately predicted most subjects' HLA-A and HLA-B alleles. Later analysis showed most CMV-associated TCR beta chains appearing HLA-restricted. Earlier analysis yielded a pattern in which most TCR beta V segments were productive about 90% or about 30% of the time.

PCR employed 60 Vbeta and 13 Jbeta primers. Assay: immunoSEQ multiplex PCR; the TCRdb copy retains only in-frame clones and omits some. This table has about 190,000 clones, around 77% appearing once. There are 15 residues in the CDR3. The V end lost 5 bases, the J end lost 1 base, and 14 bases lay between the germline ends. The germline gives CDR1 SGHRS, CDR2 YFSETQ. Note on this clone: Its matching antigen is unknown.

This receptor was taken from a woman under 30 in good health and CMV-seronegative. The material sequenced was PBMCs. The chain recombines TRBV5-1 with TRBJ2-3, with D maybe TRBD2 (5 bases). The CDR3, as DNA: TGCGCCAGCAGGCTCACGGGGTTGGGCACAGATACGCAGTATTTT. Translating gives CASRLTGLGTDTQYF.